The following is a T cell receptor beta chain sequence with its context. Antigen: not known. Germline V gives CDR1 MNHEY, CDR2 SVGAGI. The CDR3 runs 14 residues. Trimming shortened V by 7 bases and J by 0 bases, and 13 bases separated the two germline ends. Generated by immunoSEQ multiplex PCR, the TCRdb table keeps only in-frame clones and is missing some. The sample lists under 2,000,000 clones; approximately 94% were seen once. These data come from a study of shared clonotypes between healthy human individuals. Selected positively for CCR7 and CD45RO-negative, naive CD8 cells excluded terminally differentiated effector memory CD45RA+ cells. Adults of Caucasian background living in Nashville, Tennessee made up all donors. The study, taken as a whole, reports: Generation probabilities of non-shared clonotypes were lower (relative to those shared by all four donors). Sharing across four donors was highest in naive CD4 (around 5%) and lowest in memory CD8 (about 0.4%). The expectation was that sequencing depth would affect clonotype sharing among donors.

Input material: naive CD8+ T cells sorted from blood. The V call is TRBV6-5, the J call TRBJ2-7, with D hard to call. This sequence originates from a man younger than 30 in good health. CDR3 amino acids: CASKGPDGSYEQYF. The CDR3 region has the DNA TGTGCCAGCAAGGGCCCAGACGGCTCCTACGAGCAGTACTTC.